This TCR beta chain was captured by sequencing in a study of T-cell reconstitution after alpha-beta-depleted transplantation in children. V was clipped by 6 bases and J by 6 bases; unmatched bases: 15. This CDR3 region has 17 residues. Library preparation (for TCRbeta) was performed with unique molecular identifiers. TCRdb re-derived calls from the PCR reads in MiXCR, one entry per CDR3 protein. The sample carries approximately 200,000 distinct CDR3 sequences, about 14% recorded once. The material was PBMCs from the stem cell graft donor, obtained from the stem cell graft. The TCR sequence derives from a human donor who donated a stem cell graft to a child with acute lymphoblastic leukemia. This rearrangement joins TRBV12-3 or TRBV12-4 to TRBJ1-5; 9 bases fit TRBD1. The CDR3 here is CASSLDRGRGLGQPQHF. The DNA for the CDR3 is TGTGCCAGCAGCCTGGACAGGGGTAGAGGGCTTGGTCAGCCCCAGCATTTT.